Listed here is a single T cell receptor (beta chain). Its antigen is unidentified. CDR1 is MNHNS and CDR2 is SASEGT in the germline V gene. V dropped 3 bases and J dropped 7 bases, with 16 bases sitting between them. The CDR3 length is 14 residues. This sample stems from a study of OX40 agonist ivuxolimab in advanced cancers. Study context: Patients got intravenous ivuxolimab at 0.01 to 10 mg/kg every 2 weeks. Study results and caveats: The antigen specificity of the peripheral T cells (those that were expanded) was not determined.

The protocol was immunoSEQ multiplex PCR, while the TCRdb copy is restricted to in-frame clones and leaves out a portion. Of 57,000 or so clones detected, about 85% appear once; the ten largest clones hold roughly 4.5%. Patients were ineligible given autoimmune disease history or systemic immunosuppression. This clonotype originated in an adult with an advanced solid tumor such as melanoma, head and neck, liver or kidney cancer. This sequence joins TRBV6-1 and TRBJ2-7, with unresolved D. Sample: CD4+ or CD8+ T cells sorted from blood, taken in a trial of the OX40 agonist ivuxolimab. DNA of the CDR3: TGTGCCAGCAGTGAGTCGTGGGGTATGGGGGAGCAGTACTTC. It is translated as CASSESWGMGEQYF.